This T cell receptor beta chain was retrieved from a study of technical replicates of blood from a few donors. TCRdb's table, derived via immunoSEQ multiplex PCR, lists solely in-frame clones and lacks some. The table shows 95,000 to 100,000 clones, with roughly 95% occurring only once. The source of this sequence is a human donor in good health. Input material: T cells isolated from PBMCs.

The CDR3 sequence is CASSFHNSYTF. CDR3 bases: TGTGCCAGCAGCTTCCACAATAGCTACACCTTC. The chain carries TRBV11-2 and TRBJ1-2, with no clear D. The germline V gene encodes CDR1 SGHAT and CDR2 FQNNGV. V was pared by 3 bases and J by 9 bases, with 8 bases between. The CDR3 has 11 amino acids. The entire variable domain, with the rest obtained from reference TRBV11-2 and TRBJ1-2, is as follows: EAGVAQSPRYKIIEKRQSVAFWCNPISGHATLYWYQQILGQGPKLLIQFQNNGVVDDSQLPKDRFSAERLKGVDSTLKIQPAKLEDSAVYLCASSFHNSYTFGSGTRLTVV.